These 23 T cell receptor beta chains came from one sample sequenced in a study of tumor-infiltrating lymphocytes in primary liver carcinoma (dated by TCRdb to 2016 to 2017). Without any cell sorting, total RNA and DNA were extracted together from around 20-30 mg of bulk tissue using the AllPrep DNA/RNA mini kit. TCRdb lists the instrument as Illumina HiSeq 2500. Starting from about 500 ng total RNA, TCRbeta-specific cDNA was produced by reverse transcription with a constant-region primer and ProtoScript II reverse transcriptase. Construction of the TCRbeta libraries relied on three nested rounds of multiplex PCR, following a slightly modified ARM-PCR procedure. Each of the first two PCR rounds ran for around 11 cycles using multiplex TRBV1-TRBV30 forward primers together with a Cbeta reverse primer. TCRdb reran the public reads through fastp at Q25 and MiXCR, keeping productive beta chains. Each entry merges the rows of one CDR3 protein and shows their most common DNA and genes. For this sample there are more than 95,000 distinct CDR3 sequences; around 64% appear just once. Around 8.2% of the sample lies in the top ten.

Sequencing input: liver tumor tissue from sampling region 3. The label giving this sample's cell subset or site can be read as: tumor region T3, left-lateral pole. These receptors all stem from a woman in her sixties with primary liver carcinoma and hepatitis B virus infection.

This clonotype has a single count. V usage is TRBV6-1 and J usage is TRBJ1-5; 12 bases align to TRBD1. V dropped 4 bases and J dropped 11; count of bases not matched to a gene: 12. Germline CDR1 and CDR2: MNHNS and SASEGT. This CDR3 region has 16 residues. The CDR3 spells CASSARDRGRLQSQHF. Written as DNA, the CDR3 is TGTGCCAGCAGTGCCCGGGACAGGGGGCGCCTGCAGTCCCAGCATTTT.

As concerns this clonotype: A much larger clonotype is one base distant, so this may be a read error. The rearrangement joins TRBV6-6 to TRBJ1-2; 8 bases are shared with TRBD1. V lost 10 bases and J lost 9; bases outside the gene matches: 10. Looked up from germline, CDR1 is MNHNY and CDR2 is SVGAGI (reference sequence). This CDR3 region has 12 residues. This CDR3 reads CATTTGDGSYTF. DNA for the CDR3: TGTGCCACCACGACAGGGGATGGTAGCTACACCTTC.

This chain connects TRBV12-5 to TRBJ2-1; D perhaps matches TRBD2 (5 bases). The CDR3 spans 16 residues. The V end was cut by 0 bases, the J end by 9 bases, with 18 bases between. Germline CDR1 is LGHNT and CDR2 is FRNRAP. CDR3: CASGLVRSRVNSEQFF. As DNA, the CDR3 is TGTGCTAGTGGTTTGGTAAGGTCGCGGGTGAACAGTGAGCAGTTCTTC.

As to this clonotype: A read error is likely, as this CDR3 ends without the conserved phenylalanine or tryptophan. This chain links TRBV27 with TRBJ1-4, with unresolved D. Germline loops: CDR1 MNHEY, CDR2 SMNVEV (reference sequence). Trimming removed 6 bases from V and 0 bases from J, with 8 bases in between. CDR3 length equals 14 residues. The CDR3 reads CASSKEATNEKLFL. CDR3 nucleotide sequence: TGTGCCAGCAGCAAGGAGGCAACTAATGAAAAACTGTTTTTG.

Comment on this clonotype: A much larger clone lies one base from this, so it may be a read error. The chain combines TRBV5-6 with TRBJ2-3; 13 bases map to TRBD2. The CDR3 contains 16 residues. The germline V gene encodes CDR1 SGHDT and CDR2 YYEEEE. J gave up 5 bases and V 8 bases, and 11 bases lay outside the gene matches. The DNA of the CDR3 is TGTGCCAGAAGCCGAGGACTAGCGGGAGACAAAGATACGCAGTATTTT. Its protein product is CARSRGLAGDKDTQYF.

About this clonotype: Its ends do not fully match the called genes, so a read error is possible. The V and J genes are TRBV11-2 and TRBJ2-3, with 9 nucleotides matching TRBD2. The CDR3 is 16 residues long. From germline, CDR1 is SGHAT and CDR2 FQNNGV. The CDR3 here is CASSLGLAGLADTQCF. The CDR3 coding sequence is TGTGCCAGCAGCTTAGGTCTAGCGGGATTAGCAGATACGCAGTGTTTT.

V and J are TRBV7-9 and TRBJ2-2; D might be TRBD1 or TRBD2, each matching 5 bases. Germline-derived CDR1 and CDR2 are SEHNR and FQNEAQ (reference sequence). The CDR3 consists of 15 residues. V lost 6 bases to trimming and J lost 5 bases, with 16 bases between them. The CDR3 reads CASSYGDVGTGELFF. The CDR3 bases are TGTGCCAGCAGTTATGGGGACGTCGGGACCGGGGAGCTGTTTTTT.

The sample holds one count of this clonotype. V is TRBV28 and J is TRBJ1-2; D is unclear. The germline gives CDR1 MDHEN, CDR2 SYDVKM. This CDR3 is built from 13 residues. CDR3 sequence (DNA): TGTGAAAGCAGACGCGACGGAAACTATGGCTACACCTTC. Protein sequence: CESRRDGNYGYTF.

V is TRBV6-1 and J is TRBJ1-1; D is ambiguous. The CDR3 length is 13 residues. From germline, CDR1 is MNHNS and CDR2 SASEGT. V was cut by 7 bases and J by 4 bases, with 13 bases left in between. The chain's CDR3 is CASNSGPGTEAFF. CDR3 in DNA: TGTGCCAGCAATAGTGGACCGGGCACTGAAGCTTTCTTT.

About this clonotype: A single base separates this from a much larger clone, so it may be a read error. The rearrangement joins TRBV5-1 to TRBJ2-2; 7 nucleotides match TRBD1. Germline V gene sequence: CDR1 SGHRS, CDR2 YFSETQ. The CDR3 sequence is 13 residues long. With 5 bases clipped from V and 4 bases from J, the junction kept 2 bases outside the gene matches. The CDR3 region has the DNA TGCGCCAGCAGGCAGGGGGTCACCGGGGAGCTGTTTTTT. Translated: CASRQGVTGELFF.

Of note for this clonotype: A read error may produce the germline difference seen at one junction end. The chain uses TRBV5-1 and TRBJ1-2; 7 bases align to TRBD1. Germline CDR1 reads SGHRS; CDR2 reads YFSETQ. This CDR3 comprises 14 residues. CDR3 DNA: TGCGCCATCAGCTTGGAGGGACAGATCTATGGCTACACCTTC. Protein: CAISLEGQIYGYTF.

About this clonotype: A read error is possible here, since a much larger clone lies one base away. CDR3 nucleotides: TGTGCCAGCAGTGTCCCTCCGGGACAGGGCACCGAGGAGCTGTTTTTT. Encoded protein: CASSVPPGQGTEELFF. V and J are TRBV6-1 and TRBJ2-2; TRBD1 matches 9 bases. Germline V gene data show CDR1 as MNHNS and CDR2 as SASEGT. The CDR3 is made up of 16 amino acids.

This clonotype was observed a single time. One base away lies a much larger clone, so this may be a sequencing read error. The V gene is TRBV5-4, the J gene TRBJ2-5; D may be TRBD2 (5 bases). V lost 4 bases and J 2 bases, leaving 15 bases between the germline ends. The CDR3 runs 15 residues. CDR1 is SGHNT, CDR2 YYREEE, per germline (reference sequence). The CDR3 sequence is CASSEIVTGQETQYF. The DNA of the CDR3 is TGTGCCAGCAGCGAGATCGTGACGGGGCAAGAGACCCAGTACTTC. Supplemented by reference TRBV5-4 and TRBJ2-5, the full variable domain reads ETGVTQSPTHLIKTRGQQVTLRCSSQSGHNTVSWYQQALGQGPQFIFQYYREEENGRGNFPPRFSGLQFPNYSSELNVNALELDDSALYLCASSEIVTGQETQYFGPGTRLLVL.

This clonotype was detected a few times. A read error is possible here, since a much larger clone lies one base away. The chain uses TRBV6-1 and TRBJ2-5; D call uncertain. The germline V gene encodes CDR1 MNHNS and CDR2 SASEGT. The CDR3 has 12 residues. The CDR3 DNA sequence: TGTACCAGCGAACAGCTGAAAGAGACCCAGTACTTC. It specifies CTSEQLKETQYF.

About this clonotype itself: An end of the junction differs from the germline gene, which may be a read error. This chain connects TRBV6-2 or TRBV6-3 to TRBJ2-3; D is unclear. This CDR3 contains 12 residues. CDR1 is MNHEY and CDR2 is SVGEGT in the germline V gene. The CDR3 is CVSIERMGTQYF. The CDR3 nucleotides read TGTGTCAGCATCGAAAGGATGGGTACGCAGTATTTT.

Only one count was recorded for this clonotype. One end of the junction fails to match germline, which may point to a read error. The chain joins TRBV11-2 to TRBJ2-7; weak D call: TRBD2 (5 bases). The CDR3 sequence is 18 residues long. Germline CDR1 and CDR2: SGHAT and FQNNGV. CDR3 DNA: TGTGCCAGCAGCTTAGATTGGGTCGGTCTAGCAGGTCCCTACAAGCAGTACTTC. Amino acid sequence: CASSLDWVGLAGPYKQYF.

Turning to this clonotype: The junction departs from germline at one end; a sequencing error may be responsible. The DNA of the CDR3 is TGTGTCAGCAGCTTTGAGGAAGGGGCTGGCTACACCTTC. Translation: CVSSFEEGAGYTF. This rearrangement joins TRBV7-9 to TRBJ1-2, with D possibly TRBD1 on 5 matching bases. This CDR3 spans 13 amino acids. Germline V gene data show CDR1 as SEHNR and CDR2 as FQNEAQ (reference sequence). The full variable domain, with the rest looked up from reference TRBV7-9 and TRBJ1-2, is DTGVSQNPRHKITKRGQNVTFRCDPISEHNRLYWYRQTLGQGPEFLTYFQNEAQLEKSRLLSDRFSAERPKGSFSTLEIQRTEQGDSAMYLCVSSFEEGAGYTFGSGTRLTVV.

In regard to this clonotype: A much larger clonotype is one base distant, so this may be a read error. Since no conserved phenylalanine or tryptophan closes the CDR3, a read error is the likely cause. The rearrangement links TRBV12-3 or TRBV12-4 to TRBJ2-1; tentative D call: TRBD2 (6 bases). The CDR3 is 13 amino acids. Trimming shortened V by 6 bases and J by 10 bases, and 16 bases separated the two germline ends. The CDR3 loop is CASSPIDAGEQFL. DNA of the CDR3: TGTGCCAGCAGCCCCATAGATGCGGGAGAGCAGTTCCTC.

The V and J genes are TRBV28 and TRBJ2-3, with D perhaps matching TRBD2 (6 bases). Trimming left V 7 bases short and J 0 bases short, with 14 bases between. The CDR3 runs to 15 residues. The V gene's germline CDR1 is MDHEN and CDR2 SYDVKM. This CDR3 reads CASTRSGGSTDTQYF. CDR3 bases: TGTGCCAGCACCCGATCAGGAGGGAGCACAGATACGCAGTATTTT.

On this clonotype itself: Possible read error: a much larger clone is one base away. This chain joins TRBV5-4 and TRBJ2-1, with a weak D call TRBD2 (6 bases). V shed 0 bases and J shed 9 bases, with 16 bases lying between them. The CDR3 has 15 residues. The germline gives CDR1 SGHNT, CDR2 YYREEE (reference sequence). In nucleotides, the CDR3 is TGTGCCAGCAGCTTGGGGGGCTGGGGGGTAGGTGAGCAGTTCTTC. Residues: CASSLGGWGVGEQFF.

Remarks on this clonotype: One junction end does not reproduce the germline sequence, and a read error may be involved. The chain is built from TRBV6-1 and TRBJ2-3; tentative D call: TRBD2 (6 bases). The CDR3 has 14 amino acids. Germline V CDR1 and CDR2: MNHNS, SASEGT. The DNA of the CDR3 is TGCGCCAGCAATCGTGAGCGGGCGACAGATACGCAGTATTTT. Its translation: CASNRERATDTQYF.

Remarks on this clonotype: One base away lies a much larger clone, so this may be a sequencing read error. V usage is TRBV12-3 or TRBV12-4 and J usage is TRBJ2-7; D might be TRBD2 (6 bases). Trimming cost V 6 bases and J 5 bases, with 14 bases left between them. The CDR3 consists of 13 residues. The CDR3 DNA is TGTGCCAGCAGGCGGGACGCACCCCACGAGCAGTACTTC. This codes for CASRRDAPHEQYF.

In the case of this clonotype: This sequence may be a read error, since a much larger clone differs from it by one base. This chain connects TRBV4-1 to TRBJ2-7; D is uncertain. CDR1 and CDR2 (germline): MGHRA, YSYEKL. This CDR3 is built from 14 residues. This CDR3 reads CASSQAESSYGQYF. The CDR3 nucleotides are TGCGCCAGCAGCCAAGCGGAGAGCTCCTACGGGCAGTACTTC.